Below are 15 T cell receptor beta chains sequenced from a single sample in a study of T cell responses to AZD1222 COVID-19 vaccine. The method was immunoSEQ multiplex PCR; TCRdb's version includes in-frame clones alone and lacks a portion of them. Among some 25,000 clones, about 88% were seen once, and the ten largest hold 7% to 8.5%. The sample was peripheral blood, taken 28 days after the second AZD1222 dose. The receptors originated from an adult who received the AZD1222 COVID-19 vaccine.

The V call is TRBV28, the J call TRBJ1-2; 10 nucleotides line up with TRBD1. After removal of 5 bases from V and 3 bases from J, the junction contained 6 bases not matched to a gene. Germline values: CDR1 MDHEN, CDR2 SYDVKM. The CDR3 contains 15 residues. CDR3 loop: CASSPQTGGDYGYTF. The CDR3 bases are TGTGCCAGCAGTCCTCAGACAGGGGGCGACTATGGCTACACCTTC.

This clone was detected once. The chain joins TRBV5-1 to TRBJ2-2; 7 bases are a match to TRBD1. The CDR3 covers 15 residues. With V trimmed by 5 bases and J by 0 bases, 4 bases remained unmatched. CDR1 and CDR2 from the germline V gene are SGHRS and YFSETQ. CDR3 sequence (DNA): TGCGCCAGCAGTTGGGGACAGACGAACACCGGGGAGCTGTTTTTT. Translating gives CASSWGQTNTGELFF.

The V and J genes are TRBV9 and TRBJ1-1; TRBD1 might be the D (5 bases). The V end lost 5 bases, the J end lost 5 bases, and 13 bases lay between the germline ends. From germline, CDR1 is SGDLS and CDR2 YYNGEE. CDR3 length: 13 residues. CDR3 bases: TGTGCCAGCAGGGGTGCCGGGGGTACTGAAGCTTTCTTT. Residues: CASRGAGGTEAFF.

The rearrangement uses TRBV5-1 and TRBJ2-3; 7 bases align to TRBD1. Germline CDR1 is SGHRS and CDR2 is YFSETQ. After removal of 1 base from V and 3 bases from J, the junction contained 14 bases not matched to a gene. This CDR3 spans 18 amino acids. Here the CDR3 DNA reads TGCGCCAGCAGCTTGAATCCCCTACAGGGGTTGGGGACAGATACGCAGTATTTT. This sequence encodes CASSLNPLQGLGTDTQYF.

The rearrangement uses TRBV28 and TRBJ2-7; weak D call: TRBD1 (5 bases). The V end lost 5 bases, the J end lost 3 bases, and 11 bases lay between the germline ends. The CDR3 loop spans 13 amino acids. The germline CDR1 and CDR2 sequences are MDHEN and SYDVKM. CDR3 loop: CASSPTGDYEQYF. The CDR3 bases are TGTGCCAGCAGTCCTACAGGAGACTACGAGCAGTACTTC.

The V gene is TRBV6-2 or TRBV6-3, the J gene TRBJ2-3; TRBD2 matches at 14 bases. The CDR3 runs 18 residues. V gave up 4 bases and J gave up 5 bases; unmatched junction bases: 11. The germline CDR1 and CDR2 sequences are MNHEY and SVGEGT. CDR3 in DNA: TGTGCCAGCAGTTTCCCACTGACTAGCGGGGGGGCCGGAGATACGCAGTATTTT. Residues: CASSFPLTSGGAGDTQYF.

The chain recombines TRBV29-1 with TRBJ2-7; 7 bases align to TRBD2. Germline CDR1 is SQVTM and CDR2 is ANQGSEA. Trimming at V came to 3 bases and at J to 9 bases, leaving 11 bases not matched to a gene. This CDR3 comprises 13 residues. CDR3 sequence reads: CSVDSAGAPTQYF. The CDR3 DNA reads TGCAGCGTTGACTCCGCGGGAGCGCCGACGCAGTACTTC.

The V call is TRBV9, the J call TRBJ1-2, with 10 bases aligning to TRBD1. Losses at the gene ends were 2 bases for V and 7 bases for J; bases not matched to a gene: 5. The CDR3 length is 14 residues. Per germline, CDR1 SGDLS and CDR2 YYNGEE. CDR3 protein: CASSVGTGEGGYTF. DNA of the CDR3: TGTGCCAGCAGCGTGGGGACAGGGGAAGGTGGCTACACCTTC. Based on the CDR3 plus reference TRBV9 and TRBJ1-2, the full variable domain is DSGVTQTPKHLITATGQRVTLRCSPRSGDLSVYWYQQSLDQGLQFLIQYYNGEERAKGNILERFSAQQFPDLHSELNLSSLELGDSALYFCASSVGTGEGGYTFGSGTRLTVV.

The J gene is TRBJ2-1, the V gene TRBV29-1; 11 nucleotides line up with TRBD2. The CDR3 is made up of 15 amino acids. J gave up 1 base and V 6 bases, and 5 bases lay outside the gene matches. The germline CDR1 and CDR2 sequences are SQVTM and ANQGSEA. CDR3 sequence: CSVVAGGISYNEQFF. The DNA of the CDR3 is TGCAGCGTAGTAGCGGGGGGGATTTCCTACAATGAGCAGTTCTTC.

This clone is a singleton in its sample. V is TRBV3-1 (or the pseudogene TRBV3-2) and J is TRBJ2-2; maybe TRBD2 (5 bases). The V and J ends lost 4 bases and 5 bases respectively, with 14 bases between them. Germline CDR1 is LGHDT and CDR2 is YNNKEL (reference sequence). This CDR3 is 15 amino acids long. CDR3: CASSRSGRLTGELFF. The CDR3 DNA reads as TGTGCCAGCAGCCGAAGCGGAAGACTAACCGGGGAGCTGTTTTTT.

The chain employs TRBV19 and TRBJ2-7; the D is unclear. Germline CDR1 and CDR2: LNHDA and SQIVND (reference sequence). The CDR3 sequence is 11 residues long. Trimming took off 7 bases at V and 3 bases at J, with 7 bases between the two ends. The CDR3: CASKHYYEQYF. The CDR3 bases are TGTGCCAGTAAACACTACTACGAGCAGTACTTC. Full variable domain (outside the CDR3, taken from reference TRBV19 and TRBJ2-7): DGGITQSPKYLFRKEGQNVTLSCEQNLNHDAMYWYRQDPGQGLRLIYYSQIVNDFQKGDIAEGYSVSREKKESFPLTVTSAQKNPTAFYLCASKHYYEQYFGPGTRLTVT.

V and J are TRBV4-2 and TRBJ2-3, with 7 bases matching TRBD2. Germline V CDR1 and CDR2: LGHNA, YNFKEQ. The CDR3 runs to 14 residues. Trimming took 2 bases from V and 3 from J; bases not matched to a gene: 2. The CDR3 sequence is CASSQRTSTDTQYF. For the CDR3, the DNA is TGTGCCAGCAGCCAAAGGACTAGTACAGATACGCAGTATTTT.

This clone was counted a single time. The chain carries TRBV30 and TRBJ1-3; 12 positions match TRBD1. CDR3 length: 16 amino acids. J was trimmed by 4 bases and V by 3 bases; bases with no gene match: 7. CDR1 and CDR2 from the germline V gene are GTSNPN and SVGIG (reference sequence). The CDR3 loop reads CAWSLGTGGSGNTIYF. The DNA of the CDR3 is TGTGCCTGGAGCCTAGGGACAGGGGGCTCGGGAAACACCATATATTTT.

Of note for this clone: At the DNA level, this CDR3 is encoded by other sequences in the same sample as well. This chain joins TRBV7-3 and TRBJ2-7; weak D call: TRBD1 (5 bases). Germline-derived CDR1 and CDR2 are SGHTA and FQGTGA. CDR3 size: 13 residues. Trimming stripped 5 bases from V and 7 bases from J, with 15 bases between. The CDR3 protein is CASSPVGPYEQYF. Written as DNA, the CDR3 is TGTGCCAGCAGCCCCGTGGGGCCTTATGAGCAGTACTTC.

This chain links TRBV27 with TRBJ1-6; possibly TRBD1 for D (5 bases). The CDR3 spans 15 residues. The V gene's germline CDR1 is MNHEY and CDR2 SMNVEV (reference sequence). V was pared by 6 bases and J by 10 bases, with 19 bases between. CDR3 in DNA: TGTGCCAGCAGCTCATTGCCGATCGGGGGGTCACCCCTCCACTTT. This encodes CASSSLPIGGSPLHF.